Listed here are 11 T cell receptor beta chains from one sample, sequenced in a study of cytomegalovirus exposure and HLA in healthy donors. PCR employed 60 Vbeta and 13 Jbeta primers. Method: immunoSEQ multiplex PCR; TCRdb's copy keeps in-frame clones and lacks some. This table holds around 100,000 clones, over 70% found once. Sequenced input: PBMCs. The receptors here all came from a man aged 50 to 60 in good health and CMV-seropositive.

The rearrangement uses TRBV4-2 and TRBJ2-3; 13 bases are a match to TRBD2. The V gene end was trimmed by 4 bases and the J gene end by 0 bases; junction bases not matched to a gene: 7. CDR1 and CDR2 (germline): LGHNA, YNFKEQ. The CDR3 is 18 residues long. The DNA for the CDR3 is TGTGCCAGCAGCCTCCGGACTAGCGGGAGTTCCAGCACAGATACGCAGTATTTT. Protein: CASSLRTSGSSSTDTQYF.

This clone appeared once. The chain uses TRBV10-1 and TRBJ2-3; TRBD2 matches at 7 bases. The CDR3 loop spans 13 amino acids. The junction had 2 bases not matched to a gene; V was cut back by 6 bases and J by 2 bases. CDR1 is WNHNN and CDR2 is SYGVQD in the germline V gene (reference sequence). The CDR3, as DNA: TGCGCCAGCAGCGCGGGAGACACAGATACGCAGTATTTT. The encoded protein is CASSAGDTDTQYF.

This clone was detected a few times. The J gene is TRBJ2-7, the V gene TRBV29-1; D uncertain. Looked up from germline, CDR1 is SQVTM and CDR2 is ANQGSEA. The CDR3 spans 12 residues. V lost 4 bases and J lost 6, with 13 bases in between. The CDR3 sequence is CSVVSGGLEQYF. For the CDR3, the DNA is TGCAGCGTTGTAAGTGGCGGTCTCGAGCAGTACTTC.

The rearrangement uses TRBV28 and TRBJ2-7; D is possibly TRBD2 (5 bases). CDR1 is MDHEN, CDR2 SYDVKM, per germline. This CDR3 region has 12 residues. V lost 6 bases to trimming and J lost 7 bases, with 13 bases between them. CDR3 nucleotides: TGTGCCAGCAGCACACATCGGGGTGAGCAGTACTTC. This codes for CASSTHRGEQYF.

The V and J genes are TRBV15 and TRBJ2-7, with D maybe TRBD1 (6 bases). CDR3 size: 17 residues. Per the germline V gene, CDR1 is LNHNV and CDR2 is YYDKDF (reference sequence). V was shortened by 3 bases and J by 0 bases, with 18 bases between the two germline ends. CDR3 in amino acids: CATSSPNRATSSYEQYF. Here the CDR3 DNA reads TGTGCCACCAGCAGCCCAAACAGGGCGACAAGCTCCTACGAGCAGTACTTC.

The V and J genes are TRBV5-4 and TRBJ2-7; 15 positions agree with TRBD2. Germline assignment: CDR1 SGHNT and CDR2 YYREEE (reference sequence). After removal of 4 bases from V and 5 bases from J, the junction contained 7 bases not matched to a gene. The CDR3 extends over 16 amino acids. The CDR3 sequence is CASSPGTSGRNDEQYF. The CDR3, as DNA: TGTGCCAGCAGCCCCGGGACTAGCGGGAGGAACGACGAGCAGTACTTC. Looking up the rest from reference TRBV5-4 and TRBJ2-7 gives the full variable domain: ETGVTQSPTHLIKTRGQQVTLRCSSQSGHNTVSWYQQALGQGPQFIFQYYREEENGRGNFPPRFSGLQFPNYSSELNVNALELDDSALYLCASSPGTSGRNDEQYFGPGTRLTVT.

The chain carries TRBV28 and TRBJ1-5; TRBD1 might be the D (5 bases). Looked up from germline, CDR1 is MDHEN and CDR2 is SYDVKM. The V gene lost 6 bases and the J gene lost 4 bases, with 25 bases spanning the gap. The CDR3 extends over 18 amino acids. The CDR3 loop is CASRPTRPGLDLNQPQHF. The DNA of the CDR3 is TGTGCCAGCAGACCTACAAGACCGGGACTGGATCTTAATCAGCCCCAGCATTTT. Full variable domain (outside the CDR3, taken from reference TRBV28 and TRBJ1-5): DVKVTQSSRYLVKRTGEKVFLECVQDMDHENMFWYRQDPGLGLRLIYFSYDVKMKEKGDIPEGYSVSREKKERFSLILESASTNQTSMYLCASRPTRPGLDLNQPQHFGDGTRLSIL.

The genes are TRBV29-1 and TRBJ1-2; 10 nucleotides align to TRBD1. V was pared by 5 bases and J by 6 bases, with 3 bases of the junction left unmatched. Germline assignment: CDR1 SQVTM and CDR2 ANQGSEA. The CDR3 is 12 residues long. The CDR3 nucleotides read TGCAGCGTTTCCGACAGGGGGCATGGCTACACCTTC. This gives the protein CSVSDRGHGYTF.

V is TRBV6-1 and J is TRBJ2-5, with TRBD2 as a possible D gene (5 bases). The J call may be mistaken, given a closer DNA end match to TRBJ2-7. The CDR3 is 15 residues long. Germline V CDR1 and CDR2: MNHNS, SASEGT. The CDR3: CASSESGGSSYEQYF. The CDR3 DNA follows: TGTGCCAGCAGTGAAAGCGGCGGTAGCTCCTACGAGCAGTACTTC.

V usage is TRBV5-1 and J usage is TRBJ2-3; possibly TRBD2 for D (6 bases). The V gene lost 5 bases and the J gene lost 3 bases, with 16 bases spanning the gap. The CDR3 runs to 15 residues. From germline, CDR1 is SGHRS and CDR2 YFSETQ. CDR3 sequence (DNA): TGCGCCAGCAGGGGTGGCGGAGGGCCAACAGATACGCAGTATTTT. Protein: CASRGGGGPTDTQYF.

This clone was seen only once. This chain uses TRBV9 with TRBJ2-3; TRBD2 matches at 8 bases. The V segment lost 0 bases and the J segment 2 bases; nucleotides outside the gene matches: 5. The CDR3 runs to 16 residues. CDR1 is SGDLS, CDR2 YYNGEE, per germline. CDR3 coding DNA: TGTGCCAGCAGCGTAGCCAGCGGGAGTGCCACAGATACGCAGTATTTT. Translation: CASSVASGSATDTQYF.